This T cell receptor (beta chain) was captured in a study of early T cells in non-severe SARS-CoV-2 infection listed by TCRdb under 2021. Study-wide context: Bulk RNA from unsorted whole blood was used for TCR sequencing, so alpha and beta chains could not be paired.

The research as a whole found: VDJdb matching was skewed toward anti-spike CD8 responses, so virus-specific expansions were likely underestimated and private and CD4 specificities were missed.

CDR3 length: 14 amino acids, cysteine to phenylalanine. The read is trimmed to its CDR3 DNA, 42 bases read in frame from base 1. The junction carries 16 bases between V and J, which are trimmed by 6 bases and 5 bases respectively. From the germline V gene, CDR1 is SGHTA and CDR2 is FQGNSA. A word on this clonotype: Its binding antigen is unknown. No much larger clone is present one base from it, and per-base qualities are unavailable.

The library was produced with 5' RACE. Reads for this sample came from a NextSeq 500. To correct for sequencing error and PCR bias, the TCR library protocol tagged individual cDNA molecules with unique molecular identifiers. Both TCR alpha and beta chains were sequenced, and tight co-correlation was observed between alpha and beta sequence abundances in each sample. Processing in the source paper ran as follows. Decombinator V4 was used to annotate the V gene, J gene and CDR3 of the TCR sequences. TCRs were defined as expanded if a significant change between any two time points was detected under a Poisson model with p below 0.0001. TCR abundances were normalised to the total number of TCRs sequenced per sample and expressed as counts per million. MAIT TCRs were defined by TRAV1-2 paired with TRAJ12, TRAJ20 or TRAJ33, and iNKT TCRs by TRAV10 paired with TRAJ18. VDJdb, accessed 1 November 2021, was searched for CMV, EBV and SARS-CoV-2 annotated TCRs, excluding TCRs annotated for multiple antigens. Clones were called with MiXCR by TCRdb after fastp trimmed the public reads at Q25, and only in-frame beta chains were retained. When rows share a CDR3 protein, they turn into one entry using the most common DNA and genes. These V and J calls are TCRdb output, not the study's own analysis. The sample yields about 75,000 distinct CDR3 sequences; 10% to 12% were counted once. The ten largest make up about 12% of the sample.

Set within a cohort of healthcare workers in London, UK, this nested case-control study involved weekly PCR testing of nasopharyngeal swabs along with blood sampling. Healthcare workers were enrolled in the week of the UK lockdown, from 23 to 31 March 2020, and were followed every week for up to about 15 weeks. Recombination connected TRBV7-2 to TRBJ2-5, with the identity of the D gene unclear. The receptor was derived from an adult who was a healthcare worker with PCR-confirmed SARS-CoV-2 infection or an uninfected control (not recorded which). The sequencing here drew on whole blood, taken at baseline. The DNA is TGTGCCAGCAGGGCCGGAGTGGTCCGTGAGACCCAGTACTTC. It is translated as CASRAGVVRETQYF.